This TCR beta chain derives from a study of control samples from healthy donors and cancer patients. Assay used: immunoSEQ multiplex PCR; TCRdb lists only in-frame clones, some missing. Among about 84,000 clones listed, around 80% were seen once. Source material: PBMCs. The receptor's source is a man aged 60-69 years with head and neck cancer.

The CDR3 sequence: CASSKDVSYNEQFF. The CDR3 bases are TGTGCCAGTAGTAAGGACGTCTCCTACAATGAGCAGTTCTTC. The rearrangement uses TRBV19 and TRBJ2-1, with D uncertain. V lost 4 bases and J 0 bases, leaving 7 bases between the germline ends. This CDR3 has 14 amino acids. Germline CDR1 and CDR2: LNHDA and SQIVND (reference sequence).